Below are 23 T cell receptor beta chains sequenced from a single sample in a study of Ad26.COV2.S vaccination and SARS-CoV-2 variants. The data were produced by immunoSEQ multiplex PCR, yet TCRdb's version contains in-frame clones alone and is incomplete. This sample yields more than 300,000 clones, of which about 86% are seen a single time; more than 1.5% belongs to the top ten. The treatment here: approximately 18 received Ad26.COV2.S at low or high dose, single or two shots; a few received placebo; per-sample allocation not given. Samples came from day 63 after the first vaccine or placebo injection. This material consisted of peripheral blood, taken in a trial of Ad26.COV2.S vaccine versus placebo. The receptors were sampled from a person between 18 and 59 years old who received the Ad26.COV2.S COVID-19 vaccine or a placebo.

The V call is TRBV29-1, the J call TRBJ2-7, with D possibly being TRBD1 (6 bases). The CDR3 extends over 13 amino acids. The germline V gene encodes CDR1 SQVTM and CDR2 ANQGSEA. Trimming pared 7 bases from V and 0 bases from J, leaving 13 bases between. The CDR3 protein is CSATRQVSYEQYF. CDR3 coding DNA: TGCAGCGCCACAAGACAGGTCTCCTACGAGCAGTACTTC.

This chain links TRBV9 with TRBJ1-1; weak D call: TRBD1 (5 bases). CDR1 SGDLS and CDR2 YYNGEE come from the germline V gene. The germline V and J ends were trimmed by 4 bases and 2 bases, with 15 bases remaining between them. This CDR3 comprises 15 residues. The CDR3 nucleotides read TGTGCCAGCAGCCCAGGGTTTGGGGGAAACACTGAAGCTTTCTTT. As protein: CASSPGFGGNTEAFF. The complete variable domain, with remaining parts taken from reference TRBV9 and TRBJ1-1, reads DSGVTQTPKHLITATGQRVTLRCSPRSGDLSVYWYQQSLDQGLQFLIQYYNGEERAKGNILERFSAQQFPDLHSELNLSSLELGDSALYFCASSPGFGGNTEAFFGQGTRLTVV.

The V and J genes are TRBV4-1 and TRBJ2-4; no reliable D call. Per the germline V gene, CDR1 is MGHRA and CDR2 is YSYEKL. V was cut by 1 base and J by 1 base, with 11 bases left in between. This CDR3 is 16 amino acids long. The DNA for the CDR3 is TGCGCCAGCAGCCAAGTCGTCGCCAGGGCCAAAAACATTCAGTACTTC. It is translated as CASSQVVARAKNIQYF.

The chain recombines TRBV5-4 with TRBJ1-2, with D possibly being TRBD1 (6 bases). The CDR3 contains 15 residues. V shed 6 bases and J shed 0 bases, with 15 bases lying between them. Germline V gene lookup returns CDR1 SGHNT and CDR2 YYREEE (reference sequence). The CDR3 DNA is TGTGCCAGCACAACAGGGACTTTTTCTAACTATGGCTACACCTTC. It specifies CASTTGTFSNYGYTF.

The CDR3 protein is CATRQGASDYGYTF. In DNA, the CDR3 is TGTGCCACCCGACAGGGGGCCTCCGATTATGGCTACACCTTC. The chain uses TRBV10-3 and TRBJ1-2, with TRBD1 matching over 10 bases. Germline V gives CDR1 ENHRY, CDR2 SYGVKD. V shed 10 bases, J shed 5 bases, and the junction held 10 bases outside the gene matches. CDR3 length: 14 amino acids.

The V call is TRBV19, the J call TRBJ1-4; D is unclear. This CDR3 is built from 14 residues. Looked up from germline, CDR1 is LNHDA and CDR2 is SQIVND (reference sequence). V dropped 3 bases and J dropped 6 bases, with 11 bases sitting between them. The chain's CDR3 is CASSMWAGHEKLFF. As DNA, the CDR3 is TGTGCCAGTAGTATGTGGGCAGGTCATGAAAAACTGTTTTTT. Drawing the rest from reference TRBV19 and TRBJ1-4, the complete variable domain is DGGITQSPKYLFRKEGQNVTLSCEQNLNHDAMYWYRQDPGQGLRLIYYSQIVNDFQKGDIAEGYSVSREKKESFPLTVTSAQKNPTAFYLCASSMWAGHEKLFFGSGTQLSVL.

The chain has TRBV19 and TRBJ2-5; D is undetermined. The germline CDR1 and CDR2 sequences are LNHDA and SQIVND (reference sequence). The CDR3 covers 14 residues. The germline V and J ends were trimmed by 3 bases and 2 bases, with 10 bases remaining between them. The CDR3 here is CASSMRDGQETQYF. In DNA, the CDR3 is TGTGCCAGTAGTATGAGAGACGGACAAGAGACCCAGTACTTC. The full variable domain, completed using reference TRBV19 and TRBJ2-5, is DGGITQSPKYLFRKEGQNVTLSCEQNLNHDAMYWYRQDPGQGLRLIYYSQIVNDFQKGDIAEGYSVSREKKESFPLTVTSAQKNPTAFYLCASSMRDGQETQYFGPGTRLLVL.

The CDR3 bases are TGTGCCTGGGGGGACGGATCTAGCACAGATACGCAGTATTTT. This gives the protein CAWGDGSSTDTQYF. This chain links TRBV30 with TRBJ2-3, with D perhaps being TRBD1 or TRBD2 (5 bases each). CDR1 GTSNPN and CDR2 SVGIG come from the germline V gene (reference sequence). The V and J ends lost 5 bases and 0 bases respectively, with 12 bases between them. There are 14 residues in the CDR3.

This clone was seen just once. The V and J genes are TRBV4-1 and TRBJ1-5; D perhaps matches TRBD1 (5 bases). The CDR3 totals 16 residues. CDR1 is MGHRA and CDR2 is YSYEKL in the germline V gene. Trimming stripped 5 bases from V and 2 bases from J, with 16 bases between. In DNA, the CDR3 is TGCGCCAGCAGCAAGATTCCAACAGGAGGCAATCAGCCCCAGCATTTT. Its protein is CASSKIPTGGNQPQHF.

The chain employs TRBV5-1 and TRBJ1-6, with unresolved D. Trimming shortened V by 0 bases and J by 7 bases, and 5 bases separated the two germline ends. The V gene's germline CDR1 is SGHRS and CDR2 YFSETQ. This CDR3 region has 13 residues. The CDR3 loop is CASSLDPNSPLHF. The CDR3 nucleotides are TGCGCCAGCAGCTTGGACCCCAATTCACCCCTCCACTTT.

The chain joins TRBV6-5 to TRBJ1-2; a weak D match, TRBD1 (5 bases). This CDR3 contains 15 residues. With 6 bases removed from V and 1 base from J, the gap between germline ends came to 15 bases. The germline CDR1 and CDR2 sequences are MNHEY and SVGAGI. CDR3 DNA: TGTGCCAGCAGCCCGAAGGAAGGGGATAACTATGGCTACACCTTC. Its protein product is CASSPKEGDNYGYTF.

J is TRBJ2-7 and V is TRBV2; 9 bases agree with TRBD2. Germline V gene lookup returns CDR1 SNHLY and CDR2 FYNNEI. V shed 2 bases and J 3 bases; nucleotides not matched to a gene: 5. This CDR3 spans 15 amino acids. CDR3 DNA: TGTGCCAGCAGTGAACTAGCGGGGTTAAACTACGAGCAGTACTTC. This encodes CASSELAGLNYEQYF.

This clone was recorded only once. The chain recombines TRBV6-6 with TRBJ1-1, with 9 nucleotides matching TRBD1. J gave up 7 bases and V 8 bases, and 11 bases lay outside the gene matches. Germline values: CDR1 MNHNY, CDR2 SVGAGI (reference sequence). The CDR3 covers 14 residues. The CDR3 here is CASHSWDRALEAFF. CDR3 nucleotides: TGTGCCAGCCATTCCTGGGACAGGGCCCTTGAAGCTTTCTTT.

V usage is TRBV9 and J usage is TRBJ1-1, with D possibly being TRBD1 (6 bases). CDR3 length: 17 residues. The germline V and J ends were trimmed by 3 bases and 3 bases, with 21 bases remaining between them. The V gene's germline CDR1 is SGDLS and CDR2 YYNGEE. The CDR3: CASSGGVLWRGDTEAFF. Here the CDR3 DNA reads TGTGCCAGCAGCGGCGGGGTCCTATGGAGGGGGGACACTGAAGCTTTCTTT. Variable domain in full (rest from reference TRBV9 and TRBJ1-1): DSGVTQTPKHLITATGQRVTLRCSPRSGDLSVYWYQQSLDQGLQFLIQYYNGEERAKGNILERFSAQQFPDLHSELNLSSLELGDSALYFCASSGGVLWRGDTEAFFGQGTRLTVV.

The genes are TRBV29-1 and TRBJ1-1, with D possibly TRBD1 on 6 matching bases. Germline CDR1 and CDR2: SQVTM and ANQGSEA. This CDR3 spans 14 amino acids. V gave up 1 base and J gave up 3 bases, with 12 bases separating them. CDR3 loop: CSVEVRGKDTEAFF. CDR3 coding DNA: TGCAGCGTTGAAGTGAGGGGGAAGGACACTGAAGCTTTCTTT.

Here the CDR3 reads CASSSQSPGGYNEQFF. CDR3 nucleotides: TGTGCCAGCAGTTCTCAATCCCCAGGGGGCTACAATGAGCAGTTCTTC. The rearrangement links TRBV6-5 to TRBJ2-1, with 7 positions matching TRBD1. The CDR3 is 16 residues long. The germline gives CDR1 MNHEY, CDR2 SVGAGI. The V segment lost 4 bases and the J segment 3 bases; nucleotides outside the gene matches: 9.

This rearrangement joins TRBV18 to TRBJ2-5, with D possibly matching TRBD2 (5 bases). The germline V gene has CDR1 KGHSH and CDR2 LQKENI. Trimming took 0 bases from V and 5 from J, leaving 13 bases between them. This CDR3 is 15 amino acids long. The CDR3 spells CASSPPSGLDETQYF. The CDR3 nucleotides are TGTGCCAGCTCACCACCCTCAGGACTGGACGAGACCCAGTACTTC.

J is TRBJ1-5 and V is TRBV12-5, with no clear D. V was shortened by 2 bases and J by 7 bases, with 9 bases between the two germline ends. This CDR3 contains 13 residues. Germline V gives CDR1 LGHNT, CDR2 FRNRAP. CDR3 residues: CASGLTLGQPQHF. In DNA, the CDR3 is TGTGCTAGTGGTTTGACCCTGGGGCAGCCCCAGCATTTT.

This chain joins TRBV28 and TRBJ1-1; D remains unclear. Trimming stripped 3 bases from V and 2 bases from J, with 7 bases between. This CDR3 is built from 13 residues. The V gene's germline CDR1 is MDHEN and CDR2 SYDVKM. The CDR3 region is CASSLRTNTEAFF. CDR3 DNA sequence: TGTGCCAGCAGTTTGAGGACCAACACTGAAGCTTTCTTT. Variable domain in full (rest from reference TRBV28 and TRBJ1-1): DVKVTQSSRYLVKRTGEKVFLECVQDMDHENMFWYRQDPGLGLRLIYFSYDVKMKEKGDIPEGYSVSREKKERFSLILESASTNQTSMYLCASSLRTNTEAFFGQGTRLTVV.

This chain joins TRBV5-1 and TRBJ1-4; 8 nucleotides agree with TRBD1. Germline values: CDR1 SGHRS, CDR2 YFSETQ. With V trimmed by 4 bases and J by 8 bases, 10 bases remained unmatched. This CDR3 comprises 15 residues. This CDR3 reads CASSEAPGGWEKLFF. The CDR3 DNA follows: TGCGCCAGCAGCGAAGCCCCAGGGGGCTGGGAAAAACTGTTTTTT.

This sequence joins TRBV19 and TRBJ2-3, with D possibly matching TRBD2 (5 bases). The CDR3 runs to 16 residues. Germline V gene sequence: CDR1 LNHDA, CDR2 SQIVND (reference sequence). CDR3 sequence (DNA): TGTGCAAGTGCGGGTGAAGACGGGTGGAACACAGATACGCAGTATTTT. Its protein is CASAGEDGWNTDTQYF.

This clone has ten or more counts. The chain combines TRBV19 with TRBJ1-1, with D maybe TRBD1 (5 bases). The germline gives CDR1 LNHDA, CDR2 SQIVND (reference sequence). V was clipped by 0 bases and J by 3 bases, with 11 bases between them. CDR3 length equals 15 residues. Here the CDR3 reads CASSIDLDSYTEAFF. In DNA form, the CDR3 reads TGTGCCAGTAGTATAGATCTTGACAGCTACACTGAAGCTTTCTTT.

The chain's CDR3 is CASSYSAGGTGNTIYF. CDR3 in DNA: TGTGCCAGCAGTTACTCAGCAGGCGGTACTGGAAACACCATATATTTT. V gene TRBV6-6 combines with J gene TRBJ1-3; D is unresolved. There are 16 residues in the CDR3. CDR1 and CDR2 from the germline V gene are MNHNY and SVGAGI (reference sequence). V was trimmed by 0 bases and J by 2 bases, leaving 11 bases between them.